This T cell receptor (beta chain) emerged from a study of blood T cell repertoires in COVID-19. On the study more broadly: Samples taken during acute and convalescent COVID-19 were collected in the United States, Italy and Spain. From T cells, B-cell-depleted T cells, or PBMCs came the material, which was cDNA or gDNA.

Under the authors' procedure: Amplifying reference gene primers gave estimates of nucleated cell counts. Clones were sequenced by immunoSEQ multiplex PCR, and TCRdb holds only the in-frame ones, with some missing. V, J and clone size were drawn from that table, and D and trimming were deduced from the DNA. This table has about 78,000 clones, less than 95% appearing once. J lost 7 bases, V lost 7 bases, and 12 bases had no gene match. Germline loops: CDR1 MNHEY, CDR2 SMNVEV (reference sequence). CDR3 length: 16 amino acids. This sequence joins TRBV27 and TRBJ2-1, with TRBD2 matching 11 bases. The sequence came from a woman in her 50s in a cohort sampled during active COVID-19. The sample comprised peripheral blood. The CDR3 DNA follows: TGTGCCAGCACCCCGAGGGGGACTAGCGGTCTAAATGAGCAGTTCTTC. It translates to CASTPRGTSGLNEQFF.